This T cell receptor (beta chain) derives from a study of blood T cells in healthy people across ages (dated by TCRdb to between 2014 and 2016). General notes on the study: In model experiments, roughly one uniquely barcoded TCR beta cDNA molecule per two T cells was captured by template switching. The study measured age-related changes in TCR beta repertoire diversity using deep sequencing normalized with unique cDNA molecular identifiers. Four age groups were formed from the donors: young (average approximately 15 years), middle-aged (approximately 40), aged (under 70) and long-lived (less than 85). To avoid experimental bias, donors of different ages were spread randomly across the sequencing lanes. Two additional independent replicas of 1 million unique cDNA reads from the same blood draw were analyzed for two donors (one aged 18 to 30 and one aged 80 or older). Summary of the overall study and its limitations: Estimates of total diversity based on one million sequenced T cells were considered lower bounds and underestimates. Because donor CMV infection status was unknown, age-related changes in expanded clonotypes were potentially confounded. Observed TCR beta diversity per million T cells fell roughly linearly with age, and a significant reduction was already apparent by age around 36. Compared with the aged group, more naive CD4+ T cells, fewer expanded clones and increased TCR diversity were shown by the long-lived group, suggesting age selection. Since profiling was done on bulk unsorted PBMCs, naive and antigen-experienced compartments could not be conclusively compared. The percentage of naive T cells measured by flow cytometry correlated strongly with observed TCR beta diversity.

V loses 3 bases, J loses 1 base, and the germline ends lie 7 bases apart. The germline V gene specifies SGHRS as CDR1 and YFSETQ as CDR2. The CDR3, cysteine through phenylalanine, is 13 amino acids long. Only the CDR3 region is kept as DNA, spanning 39 bases read in frame from base 1. Library creation used 5' RACE. The reads were generated on an Illumina HiSeq 2500. A second PCR of roughly 7 to 11 cycles was performed with a sample-barcoded 5' primer and a J-beta primer mix. A unique molecular identifier was introduced onto each TCR beta cDNA molecule by a template-switch 5' adaptor carrying 12 random nucleotides. Each sample yielded at least 2.5 million CDR3-containing paired-end reads. First-strand cDNA was synthesized from all RNA with the Mint cDNA synthesis kit, primed by a TRBC-specific oligonucleotide. Following uracil-DNA glycosylase treatment, a first 18-cycle PCR with universal primers M1SS and BC2_uni_R was performed on all cDNA. On the study's bioinformatics: Each sample was normalized by randomly selecting 1 million high-quality reads, each carrying a distinct molecular identifier. Reads sharing molecular identifiers were discarded rather than binned into consensus sequences. MiTCR, run with a Q25 quality threshold and the strictest error-elimination algorithm, handled CDR3 identification, clonotype clustering and error correction. A nonparametric unseen species model with Euler transformation was used to estimate a lower bound on total TCR beta diversity. TCRdb ran its own pipeline on the public reads, namely fastp trimming at Q25 and MiXCR clone calling, and kept in-frame beta chains. Every entry covers one CDR3 protein and lists the most common genes and DNA from its rows. The V and J calls follow TCRdb's processing rather than the paper's. Counted in this sample were about 650,000 distinct CDR3 sequences; 52% of them appeared once. In total, the top ten clones hold approximately 15% of the sample.

The 40 or so donors, aged about 6 to 95 years, were systemically healthy Caucasian individuals from Russia. Each donor gave ten milliliters of peripheral blood, collected into EDTA-treated Vacutainer tubes. PBMCs were isolated by Ficoll-Paque density-gradient centrifugation, with at least 7 million obtained per sample. Total RNA, at least 5 micrograms per sample, was extracted from PBMCs with Trizol reagent. For every donor, flow cytometry on a PBMC aliquot measured the percentage of naive CD45RAhigh/CD27high T cells. Points on this clonotype: This clone's antigen is unknown. Qualities for individual bases were not recorded, and no much larger clone is one base off.

The receptor was isolated from an elderly woman in good health. The chain was built from TRBV5-1 and TRBJ1-1; the D gene identity is not certain. Input material: blood. The CDR3 region reads CASSCQENTEAFF. The nucleotide sequence is TGCGCCAGCAGCTGTCAGGAGAACACTGAAGCTTTCTTT.